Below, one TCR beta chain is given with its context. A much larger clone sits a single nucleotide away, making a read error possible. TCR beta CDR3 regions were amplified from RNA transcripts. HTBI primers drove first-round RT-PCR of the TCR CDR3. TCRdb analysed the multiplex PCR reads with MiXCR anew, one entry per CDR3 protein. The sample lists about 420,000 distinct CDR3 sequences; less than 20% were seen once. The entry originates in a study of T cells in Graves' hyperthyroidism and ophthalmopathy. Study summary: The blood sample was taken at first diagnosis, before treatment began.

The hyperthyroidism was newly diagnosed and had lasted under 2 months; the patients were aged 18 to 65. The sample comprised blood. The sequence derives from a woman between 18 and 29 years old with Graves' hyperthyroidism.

CDR3 nucleotide sequence: TGTGCCAGCAGGGGTGAGGATGAAAAACTGTTTTTT. Its protein is CASRGEDEKLFF. The chain couples TRBV11-3 to TRBJ1-4; D is ambiguous. The length of the CDR3 is 12 residues. Trimming shortened V by 6 bases and J by 6 bases, and 8 bases separated the two germline ends. In germline, CDR1 is SGHNT, CDR2 YENEEA.